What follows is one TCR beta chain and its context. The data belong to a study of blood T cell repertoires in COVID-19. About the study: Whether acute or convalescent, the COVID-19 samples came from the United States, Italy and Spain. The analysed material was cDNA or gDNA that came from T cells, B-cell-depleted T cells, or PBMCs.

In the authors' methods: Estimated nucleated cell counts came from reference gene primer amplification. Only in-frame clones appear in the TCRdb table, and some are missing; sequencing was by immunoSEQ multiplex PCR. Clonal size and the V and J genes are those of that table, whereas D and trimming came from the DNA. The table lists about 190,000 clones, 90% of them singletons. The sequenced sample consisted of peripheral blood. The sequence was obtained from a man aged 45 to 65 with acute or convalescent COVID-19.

In DNA form, the CDR3 reads TGTGCCAGCAGCAATTCAAACACCGGGGAGCTGTTTTTT. It translates to CASSNSNTGELFF. V is TRBV4-2 and J is TRBJ2-2; D uncertain. The CDR3 totals 13 residues. Germline CDR1 and CDR2: LGHNA and YNFKEQ. V dropped 5 bases and J dropped 2 bases, with 6 bases sitting between them.